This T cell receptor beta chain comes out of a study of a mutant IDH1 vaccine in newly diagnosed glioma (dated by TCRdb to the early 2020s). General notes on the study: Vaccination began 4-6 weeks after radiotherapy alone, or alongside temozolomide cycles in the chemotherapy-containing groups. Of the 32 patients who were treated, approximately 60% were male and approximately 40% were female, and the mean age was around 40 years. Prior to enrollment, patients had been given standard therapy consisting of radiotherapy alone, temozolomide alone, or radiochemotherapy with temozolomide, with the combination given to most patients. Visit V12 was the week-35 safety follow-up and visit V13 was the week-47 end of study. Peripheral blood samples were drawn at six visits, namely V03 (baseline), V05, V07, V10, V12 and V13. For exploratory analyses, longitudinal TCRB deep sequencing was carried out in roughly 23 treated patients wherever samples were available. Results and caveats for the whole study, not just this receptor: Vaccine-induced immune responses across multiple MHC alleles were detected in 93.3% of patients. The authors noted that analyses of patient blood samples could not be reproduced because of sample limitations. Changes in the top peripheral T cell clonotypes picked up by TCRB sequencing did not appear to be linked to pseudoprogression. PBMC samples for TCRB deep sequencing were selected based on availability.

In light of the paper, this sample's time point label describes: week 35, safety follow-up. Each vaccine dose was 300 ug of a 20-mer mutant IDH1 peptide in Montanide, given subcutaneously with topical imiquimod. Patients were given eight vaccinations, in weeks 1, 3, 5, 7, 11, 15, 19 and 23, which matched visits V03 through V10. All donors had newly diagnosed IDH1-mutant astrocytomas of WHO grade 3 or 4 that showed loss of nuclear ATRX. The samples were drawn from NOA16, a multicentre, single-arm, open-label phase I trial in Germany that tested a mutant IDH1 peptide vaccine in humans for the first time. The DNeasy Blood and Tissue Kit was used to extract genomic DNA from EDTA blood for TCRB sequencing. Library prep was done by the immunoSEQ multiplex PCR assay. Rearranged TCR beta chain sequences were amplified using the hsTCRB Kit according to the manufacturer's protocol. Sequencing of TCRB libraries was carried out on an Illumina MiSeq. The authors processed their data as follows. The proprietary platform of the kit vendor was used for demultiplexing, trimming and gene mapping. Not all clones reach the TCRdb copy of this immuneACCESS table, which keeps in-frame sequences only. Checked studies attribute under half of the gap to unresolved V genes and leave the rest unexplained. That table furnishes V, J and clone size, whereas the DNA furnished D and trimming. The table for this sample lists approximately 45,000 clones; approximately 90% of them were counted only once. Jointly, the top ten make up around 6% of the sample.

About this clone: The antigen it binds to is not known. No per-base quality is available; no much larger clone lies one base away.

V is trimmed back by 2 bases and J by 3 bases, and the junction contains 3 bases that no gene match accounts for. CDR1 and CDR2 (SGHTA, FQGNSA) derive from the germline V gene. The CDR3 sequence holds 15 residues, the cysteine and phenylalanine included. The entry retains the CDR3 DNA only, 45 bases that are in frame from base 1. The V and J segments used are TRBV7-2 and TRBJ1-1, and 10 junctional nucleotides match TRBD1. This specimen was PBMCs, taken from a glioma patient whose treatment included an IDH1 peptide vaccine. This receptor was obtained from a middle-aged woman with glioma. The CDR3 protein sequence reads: CASSLMTGGYTEAFF. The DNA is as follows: TGTGCCAGCAGCTTAATGACAGGGGGCTACACTGAAGCTTTCTTT.